Below are 26 T cell receptor beta chains sequenced from a single sample in a study of cytomegalovirus exposure and HLA in healthy donors. The PCR was carried out with 60 Vbeta primers and 13 Jbeta primers. Clones were read by immunoSEQ multiplex PCR, and TCRdb kept only the in-frame ones, dropping some. This sample has more than 110,000 clones, with about 80% found just once. Specimen: PBMCs. The receptor source for this set is a man aged 30-40 years in good health and CMV-seronegative.

The chain is built from TRBV5-6 and TRBJ2-1; D unclear. With 0 bases removed from V and 0 bases from J, the gap between germline ends came to 4 bases. The CDR3 spans 14 residues. The germline gives CDR1 SGHDT, CDR2 YYEEEE. CDR3 region: CASSLDSSYNEQFF. CDR3 nucleotide sequence: TGTGCCAGCAGCTTGGACAGCTCCTACAATGAGCAGTTCTTC.

V gene TRBV27 combines with J gene TRBJ1-2; 8 bases map to TRBD1. Germline CDR1 is MNHEY and CDR2 is SMNVEV (reference sequence). The CDR3 length is 11 residues. With 6 bases clipped from V and 7 bases from J, the junction kept 1 base outside the gene matches. CDR3 sequence reads: CASRTGVGYTF. Here the CDR3 DNA reads TGTGCCAGCAGGACAGGGGTTGGCTACACCTTC.

The count of this clone is one. This CDR3 reads CASSLGLTGGNEKLFF. The CDR3 DNA follows: TGCGCCAGCAGCTTGGGACTGACAGGGGGTAATGAAAAACTGTTTTTT. The chain employs TRBV5-1 and TRBJ1-4; TRBD1 agrees at 9 bases. V was clipped by 0 bases and J by 4 bases; unmatched bases: 4. CDR3 length equals 16 residues. Germline CDR1 reads SGHRS; CDR2 reads YFSETQ. Full variable domain (rest looked up from reference TRBV5-1 and TRBJ1-4): KAGVTQTPRYLIKTRGQQVTLSCSPISGHRSVSWYQQTPGQGLQFLFEYFSETQRNKGNFPGRFSGRQFSNSRSEMNVSTLELGDSALYLCASSLGLTGGNEKLFFGSGTQLSVL.

This clone was observed many times. The genes are TRBV7-6 and TRBJ2-7; the match to TRBD2 covers 9 bases. The germline V gene has CDR1 SGHVS and CDR2 FNYEAQ. Trimming at V came to 0 bases and at J to 3 bases, leaving 9 bases not matched to a gene. The CDR3 runs to 17 residues. The CDR3 coding sequence is TGTGCCAGCAGCTTAGCGTCCCTAGCGGGGCCAAACTACGAGCAGTACTTC. This translates into CASSLASLAGPNYEQYF.

This clone was seen repeatedly, ten times or more. This rearrangement joins TRBV29-1 to TRBJ2-7, with a tentative D call TRBD2 (5 bases). CDR1 is SQVTM, CDR2 ANQGSEA, per germline. V dropped 5 bases and J dropped 6 bases, with 17 bases sitting between them. CDR3 length: 13 residues. The CDR3, as DNA: TGCAGCGTTCAATGGGGTGAGGGAAGCGAGCAGTACTTC. This gives the protein CSVQWGEGSEQYF.

The chain uses TRBV7-9 and TRBJ2-7; TRBD2 matches 8 bases. The junction had 18 bases not matched to a gene; V was cut back by 4 bases and J by 4 bases. Per the germline V gene, CDR1 is SEHNR and CDR2 is FQNEAQ (reference sequence). There are 18 residues in the CDR3. CDR3 residues: CASSSPKRGSRTIYEQYF. The DNA for the CDR3 is TGTGCCAGCAGCTCACCCAAGCGGGGGAGTCGAACAATTTACGAGCAGTACTTC.

The chain uses TRBV28 and TRBJ2-6, with unresolved D. CDR1 MDHEN and CDR2 SYDVKM come from the germline V gene. V lost 5 bases and J lost 0, with 14 bases in between. The CDR3 extends over 17 amino acids. CDR3 in amino acids: CASSLASVLSGANVLTF. CDR3 nucleotides: TGTGCCAGCAGTCTGGCGAGCGTCCTCTCTGGGGCCAACGTCCTGACTTTC.

The J gene is TRBJ1-1, the V gene TRBV7-9; no clear D gene. The germline CDR1 and CDR2 sequences are SEHNR and FQNEAQ (reference sequence). The CDR3 contains 13 residues. Trimming stripped 7 bases from V and 4 bases from J, with 13 bases between. Here the CDR3 reads CASKHLLLTEAFF. The DNA of the CDR3 is TGTGCCAGCAAACACCTTTTGCTCACTGAAGCTTTCTTT.

This chain links TRBV10-1 with TRBJ1-1; perhaps TRBD1 as D (5 bases). This CDR3 has 13 residues. V lost 5 bases and J 7 bases, leaving 14 bases between the germline ends. The germline V gene encodes CDR1 WNHNN and CDR2 SYGVQD (reference sequence). For the CDR3, the DNA is TGCGCCAGCAGTAGATCAATCGGGGGTGAAGCTTTCTTT. Amino acids: CASSRSIGGEAFF.

The genes are TRBV28 and TRBJ2-7; 7 nucleotides align to TRBD1. Germline CDR1 MDHEN, CDR2 SYDVKM. This CDR3 contains 14 residues. Trimming at V came to 3 bases and at J to 5 bases, leaving 7 bases not matched to a gene. CDR3: CASSLSQGSDEQYF. CDR3 nucleotides: TGTGCCAGCAGTTTGTCACAGGGGTCGGACGAGCAGTACTTC.

This sequence joins TRBV25-1 and TRBJ1-1; D perhaps matches TRBD1 (5 bases). Trimming took 1 base from V and 0 from J, leaving 9 bases between them. CDR3 length equals 15 residues. The germline V gene encodes CDR1 MGHDK and CDR2 SYGVNS. The CDR3 loop is CASSELAGMNTEAFF. CDR3 nucleotide sequence: TGTGCCAGCAGTGAATTGGCAGGGATGAACACTGAAGCTTTCTTT.

The chain links TRBV15 to TRBJ1-5, with no clear D. Germline V CDR1 and CDR2: LNHNV, YYDKDF (reference sequence). The ends were cut back, 0 bases at V and 9 bases at J, with 15 bases in the middle. The length of the CDR3 is 15 residues. The CDR3 spells CATSRDREGLRPQHF. The DNA of the CDR3 is TGTGCCACCAGCAGAGATCGGGAAGGCTTACGGCCCCAGCATTTT. The whole variable domain, remainder taken from reference TRBV15 and TRBJ1-5, is DAMVIQNPRYQVTQFGKPVTLSCSQTLNHNVMYWYQQKSSQAPKLLFHYYDKDFNNEADTPDNFQSRRPNTSFCFLDIRSPGLGDTAMYLCATSRDREGLRPQHFGDGTRLSIL.

The chain links TRBV7-2 to TRBJ2-5; 9 bases are a match to TRBD2. The trim removed 8 bases at V and 2 bases at J, leaving 3 bases unmatched. The CDR3 extends over 13 amino acids. Per the germline V gene, CDR1 is SGHTA and CDR2 is FQGNSA. CDR3 in amino acids: CASASGMQETQYF. The CDR3 nucleotides are TGTGCCAGCGCTAGCGGGATGCAAGAGACCCAGTACTTC.

The rearrangement uses TRBV15 and TRBJ1-5; 10 nucleotides align to TRBD1. This CDR3 contains 19 residues. J was trimmed by 2 bases and V by 2 bases; bases with no gene match: 12. Per the germline V gene, CDR1 is LNHNV and CDR2 is YYDKDF (reference sequence). The CDR3 reads CATSRFRDRGQGGNQPQHF. Here the CDR3 DNA reads TGTGCCACCAGCAGATTCCGAGACAGGGGGCAAGGGGGCAATCAGCCCCAGCATTTT.

The J gene is TRBJ1-1, the V gene TRBV27; 7 bases are shared with TRBD1. Germline V gene lookup returns CDR1 MNHEY and CDR2 SMNVEV (reference sequence). The ends lost 5 bases at V and 6 bases at J; junction bases unmatched: 15. This CDR3 comprises 16 residues. CDR3 region: CASSAGGQGGLAEAFF. The CDR3 coding sequence is TGTGCCAGCAGTGCTGGTGGTCAGGGGGGTTTGGCTGAAGCTTTCTTT.

This chain connects TRBV15 to TRBJ2-7, with TRBD2 matching 8 bases. The CDR3 contains 15 residues. Germline V gene data show CDR1 as LNHNV and CDR2 as YYDKDF (reference sequence). With V trimmed by 0 bases and J by 5 bases, 6 bases remained unmatched. CDR3 in DNA: TGTGCCACCAGCAGAGATCGAGCGGGAGTTGACGAGCAGTACTTC. Translated, it gives CATSRDRAGVDEQYF. The complete variable domain, with remaining parts taken from reference TRBV15 and TRBJ2-7, reads DAMVIQNPRYQVTQFGKPVTLSCSQTLNHNVMYWYQQKSSQAPKLLFHYYDKDFNNEADTPDNFQSRRPNTSFCFLDIRSPGLGDTAMYLCATSRDRAGVDEQYFGPGTRLTVT.

This chain uses TRBV6-4 with TRBJ1-2; 10 bases agree with TRBD1. CDR3 length: 17 amino acids. The germline V gene encodes CDR1 MRHNA and CDR2 SNTAGT. J gave up 2 bases and V 1 base, and 7 bases lay outside the gene matches. The CDR3 is CASSDYPGQGNNYGYTF. CDR3 DNA sequence: TGTGCCAGCAGTGACTACCCGGGACAGGGGAACAACTATGGCTACACCTTC.

The genes are TRBV5-4 and TRBJ2-2; 9 bases are shared with TRBD1. The germline gives CDR1 SGHNT, CDR2 YYREEE (reference sequence). The CDR3 length is 16 residues. V dropped 4 bases and J dropped 5; count of bases not matched to a gene: 9. CDR3 in amino acids: CASSRAGQGGTGELFF. The CDR3 DNA reads TGTGCCAGCAGCCGGGCGGGACAGGGTGGAACCGGGGAGCTGTTTTTT.

This clone was counted once. The J gene is TRBJ2-7, the V gene TRBV25-1; 7 nucleotides line up with TRBD1. The J segment lost 3 bases and the V segment lost 4 bases, leaving 9 bases of the junction unmatched. In germline, CDR1 is MGHDK, CDR2 SYGVNS. This CDR3 has 15 residues. The CDR3 bases are TGTGCCAGCAGTGCGGCGACAGGGCCCCTCTACGAGCAGTACTTC. As protein: CASSAATGPLYEQYF.

The genes are TRBV10-3 and TRBJ2-3; 9 positions match TRBD2. Germline V gene lookup returns CDR1 ENHRY and CDR2 SYGVKD. The trim removed 6 bases at V and 3 bases at J, leaving 4 bases unmatched. The CDR3 contains 14 residues. The CDR3 bases are TGTGCCATCAGCCTAGCGGGGAGGACAGATACGCAGTATTTT. It translates to CAISLAGRTDTQYF.

As concerns this clone: The junction departs from the called germline gene at one end, perhaps through a read error. This chain connects TRBV2 to TRBJ1-5; 7 bases align to TRBD1. The germline CDR1 and CDR2 sequences are SNHLY and FYNNEI. The CDR3 is made up of 15 amino acids. The CDR3 coding sequence is TGTGCCAGCAGTGGACAGGGCTCCTCCAGTCAGCCCCAGAATTTT. Translating it yields CASSGQGSSSQPQNF.

This clone was observed a single time. The V call is TRBV5-1, the J call TRBJ2-7, with 15 bases matching TRBD2. V was clipped by 2 bases and J by 5 bases; unmatched bases: 8. Germline CDR1 SGHRS, CDR2 YFSETQ. The CDR3 totals 17 residues. CDR3 DNA: TGCGCCAGCAGCTTAAGATGGACTAGCGGGAGGGGGAACGAGCAGTACTTC. It specifies CASSLRWTSGRGNEQYF.

The J gene is TRBJ1-2, the V gene TRBV28; D not certain. CDR1 MDHEN and CDR2 SYDVKM come from the germline V gene. The germline V and J ends were trimmed by 5 bases and 0 bases, with 22 bases remaining between them. The CDR3 runs 18 residues. In DNA form, the CDR3 reads TGTGCCAGCAGTAATCTTCACGGGAGGAATACAGCTAACTATGGCTACACCTTC. Amino acids: CASSNLHGRNTANYGYTF.

The chain joins TRBV7-8 to TRBJ1-1, with D perhaps matching TRBD1 (6 bases). Trimming took off 5 bases at V and 2 bases at J, with 12 bases between the two ends. Germline V gene data show CDR1 as SGHVS and CDR2 as FQNEAQ. The CDR3 loop spans 14 amino acids. CDR3 nucleotide sequence: TGTGCCAGCAGCCCTCAGACAGGAAACACTGAAGCTTTCTTT. Translating it yields CASSPQTGNTEAFF.

This clone was observed a single time. This chain connects TRBV11-2 to TRBJ2-3; D ambiguous. The CDR3 covers 15 residues. Deletions cut 1 base from V and 0 bases from J, with 8 bases between. Germline assignment: CDR1 SGHAT and CDR2 FQNNGV. The CDR3 DNA is TGTGCCAGCAGCTTAGGTACAGTTAGCACAGATACGCAGTATTTT. It yields the protein CASSLGTVSTDTQYF.

This chain uses TRBV5-1 with TRBJ2-5; 9 nucleotides agree with TRBD1. V was clipped by 4 bases and J by 5 bases; unmatched bases: 9. The CDR3 loop spans 15 amino acids. The germline CDR1 and CDR2 sequences are SGHRS and YFSETQ. The CDR3 coding sequence is TGCGCCAGCAGCCTGGGACAGGGCGGTGGGGAGACCCAGTACTTC. This encodes CASSLGQGGGETQYF. Complete variable domain (other parts from reference TRBV5-1 and TRBJ2-5): KAGVTQTPRYLIKTRGQQVTLSCSPISGHRSVSWYQQTPGQGLQFLFEYFSETQRNKGNFPGRFSGRQFSNSRSEMNVSTLELGDSALYLCASSLGQGGGETQYFGPGTRLLVL.